Sequencing of this T cell receptor (beta chain) was carried out in a study of blood T cell repertoires in COVID-19. Using immunoSEQ multiplex PCR, the repertoire was profiled, and TCRdb retains in-frame clones only, with some absent. The data contain about 310,000 clones, around 87% of them seen just once; the ten biggest clones take up about 7.8%. V lost 6 bases, J lost 2 bases, and 10 bases lay in between. Germline V gives CDR1 MNHEY, CDR2 SMNVEV (reference sequence). The CDR3 has 14 amino acids. The origin of this receptor is a woman in her fifties or sixties who had recovered from COVID-19. This chain uses TRBV27 with TRBJ2-2; D is perhaps TRBD2 (6 bases). The sequencing sample was made of peripheral blood. This CDR3 reads CASRSGSNTGELFF. The CDR3 DNA reads TGTGCCAGCAGGAGCGGGTCTAACACCGGGGAGCTGTTTTTT.